Shown below are 32 T cell receptor beta chains from a single sample sequenced in a study of blood T cell repertoires in COVID-19. Assay used: immunoSEQ multiplex PCR; TCRdb lists only in-frame clones, some missing. The sample lists tens of thousands of clones; approximately 88% were seen once. The sequenced material came from peripheral blood. The receptors shown here come from a man in his sixties with COVID-19, enrolled during active disease.

The J gene is TRBJ1-2, the V gene TRBV4-1; D not resolved. Germline V gene data show CDR1 as MGHRA and CDR2 as YSYEKL. Trimming removed 0 bases from V and 6 bases from J, with 11 bases in between. The CDR3 spans 14 residues. CDR3 DNA sequence: TGCGCCAGCAGCCAAGAACGGGATTTAAATGGCTACACCTTC. Its protein product is CASSQERDLNGYTF.

The J gene is TRBJ1-2, the V gene TRBV19; D unclear. Trimming removed 5 bases at V and 2 bases at J, with 9 bases between. CDR1 LNHDA and CDR2 SQIVND come from the germline V gene (reference sequence). CDR3 length: 13 amino acids. CDR3 loop: CASSRKSNYGYTF. The CDR3 coding sequence is TGTGCCAGTAGTCGTAAGAGCAACTATGGCTACACCTTC.

The rearrangement joins TRBV20-1 to TRBJ2-7; TRBD2 matches at 11 bases. The germline V gene has CDR1 DFQATT and CDR2 SNEGSKA (reference sequence). The trim removed 3 bases at V and 4 bases at J, leaving 2 bases unmatched. The CDR3 has 13 residues. CDR3 sequence (DNA): TGCAGTGCTAGTAGCGGGAGGGGTTACGAGCAGTACTTC. It codes for CSASSGRGYEQYF.

This chain links TRBV7-9 with TRBJ2-1, with 9 bases aligning to TRBD2. The CDR3 is 13 residues long. Per germline, CDR1 SEHNR and CDR2 FQNEAQ (reference sequence). The V gene end was trimmed by 11 bases and the J gene end by 3 bases; junction bases not matched to a gene: 5. CDR3 loop: CAGTREGYNEQFF. CDR3 in DNA: TGTGCCGGGACGCGGGAGGGCTACAATGAGCAGTTCTTC. Full variable domain (outside the CDR3, taken from reference TRBV7-9 and TRBJ2-1): DTGVSQNPRHKITKRGQNVTFRCDPISEHNRLYWYRQTLGQGPEFLTYFQNEAQLEKSRLLSDRFSAERPKGSFSTLEIQRTEQGDSAMYLCAGTREGYNEQFFGPGTRLTVL.

The rearrangement uses TRBV30 and TRBJ1-2; 9 positions agree with TRBD1. The CDR3 is 16 amino acids. The trim removed 7 bases at V and 4 bases at J, leaving 16 bases unmatched. Per the germline V gene, CDR1 is GTSNPN and CDR2 is SVGIG (reference sequence). The CDR3 nucleotides read TGTGCCTCACCCTCAGAGACCAAGACAGGGGGCTATGGCTACACCTTC. Amino acid sequence: CASPSETKTGGYGYTF.

This chain connects TRBV7-2 to TRBJ1-5; D remains unclear. Germline-derived CDR1 and CDR2 are SGHTA and FQGNSA. The CDR3 covers 14 residues. V gave up 5 bases and J gave up 3 bases, with 11 bases separating them. CDR3 nucleotides: TGTGCCAGCAGCGTCGGGAGCTACAATCAGCCCCAGCATTTT. This sequence encodes CASSVGSYNQPQHF.

The gene calls are TRBV5-1 and TRBJ2-5, with 8 positions matching TRBD1. The trim removed 1 base at V and 5 bases at J, leaving 7 bases unmatched. Germline CDR1 is SGHRS and CDR2 is YFSETQ. The CDR3 covers 15 residues. CDR3 DNA sequence: TGCGCCAGCAGCTTGACAGGGGGAGAGGGGGAGACCCAGTACTTC. Encoded protein: CASSLTGGEGETQYF.

The rearrangement uses TRBV5-6 and TRBJ1-5, with 7 bases identical to TRBD1. This CDR3 has 15 residues. Germline V gene data show CDR1 as SGHDT and CDR2 as YYEEEE. Trimming cost V 3 bases and J 6 bases; bases outside gene matches: 9. This CDR3 reads CASSSVDRPFQPQHF. CDR3 bases: TGTGCCAGCAGCTCGGTGGACAGGCCCTTTCAGCCCCAGCATTTT.

The V gene is TRBV2, the J gene TRBJ1-1; TRBD1 matches at 7 bases. The V and J ends lost 2 bases and 2 bases, in that order; junction bases with no gene match: 5. Germline CDR1 is SNHLY and CDR2 is FYNNEI. The CDR3 is made up of 15 amino acids. DNA for the CDR3: TGTGCCAGCAGTGAACAGGGGACAGCTAACACTGAAGCTTTCTTT. Residues: CASSEQGTANTEAFF.

The rearrangement joins TRBV28 to TRBJ2-1; D is possibly TRBD1 (6 bases). The V gene lost 6 bases and the J gene lost 9 bases, with 15 bases spanning the gap. There are 13 residues in the CDR3. The germline gives CDR1 MDHEN, CDR2 SYDVKM. The CDR3 is CASSQPQGSEQFF. For the CDR3, the DNA is TGTGCCAGCAGCCAACCTCAGGGGAGTGAGCAGTTCTTC.

A single count supports this clone. The genes are TRBV5-1 and TRBJ2-3; D not resolved. The CDR3 has 12 residues. The germline V gene encodes CDR1 SGHRS and CDR2 YFSETQ. V shed 2 bases and J shed 4 bases, with 5 bases lying between them. CDR3 DNA: TGCGCCAGCAGCTTCCATTCAGATACGCAGTATTTT. Amino acid sequence: CASSFHSDTQYF.

The V gene is TRBV5-1, the J gene TRBJ2-1; 10 nucleotides line up with TRBD2. Germline CDR1 and CDR2: SGHRS and YFSETQ. J was trimmed by 6 bases and V by 3 bases; bases with no gene match: 9. The CDR3 runs 16 residues. The CDR3 DNA sequence: TGCGCCAGCAGCTCCCACCTAGCGGGAGTTGTCAATGAGCAGTTCTTC. It translates to CASSSHLAGVVNEQFF.

V and J are TRBV9 and TRBJ2-6; maybe TRBD2 (6 bases). The V gene lost 5 bases and the J gene lost 0 bases, with 9 bases spanning the gap. The length of the CDR3 is 15 residues. The V gene's germline CDR1 is SGDLS and CDR2 YYNGEE. The DNA of the CDR3 is TGTGCCAGCAGGGGACTTCGCTCTGGGGCCAACGTCCTGACTTTC. As protein: CASRGLRSGANVLTF.

V gene TRBV18 combines with J gene TRBJ1-4; 8 nucleotides match TRBD1. The CDR3 has 13 amino acids. The J segment lost 6 bases and the V segment lost 3 bases, leaving 0 bases of the junction unmatched. Germline CDR1 reads KGHSH; CDR2 reads LQKENI. The DNA of the CDR3 is TGTGCCAGCTCACCGGACAGGGATGAAAAACTGTTTTTT. Encoded protein: CASSPDRDEKLFF.

This sequence joins TRBV9 and TRBJ2-2; 7 nucleotides agree with TRBD1. This CDR3 comprises 15 residues. J gave up 6 bases and V 5 bases, and 10 bases lay outside the gene matches. Germline-derived CDR1 and CDR2 are SGDLS and YYNGEE. Written as DNA, the CDR3 is TGTGCCAGCAGTAGACAGGGCGGTTCTGCCGGGGAGCTGTTTTTT. Protein product: CASSRQGGSAGELFF.

This chain uses TRBV10-1 with TRBJ1-5, with unresolved D. Germline V CDR1 and CDR2: WNHNN, SYGVQD (reference sequence). The CDR3 runs to 15 residues. V lost 7 bases and J lost 6, with 19 bases in between. DNA of the CDR3: TGCGCCAGCATCTTCTGGGCCCCCTTGGGTCAGCCCCAGCATTTT. It codes for CASIFWAPLGQPQHF.

The chain uses TRBV5-1 and TRBJ1-3; 9 nucleotides align to TRBD1. V was pared by 0 bases and J by 4 bases, with 5 bases of the junction left unmatched. The CDR3 has 16 residues. Germline values: CDR1 SGHRS, CDR2 YFSETQ. In DNA form, the CDR3 reads TGCGCCAGCAGCTTGGCGCCCGGGACAGGGGGAAACACCATATATTTT. This translates into CASSLAPGTGGNTIYF.

The V call is TRBV27, the J call TRBJ2-7, with 10 bases aligning to TRBD1. CDR1 is MNHEY, CDR2 SMNVEV, per germline (reference sequence). V gave up 4 bases and J gave up 0 bases; unmatched junction bases: 12. The length of the CDR3 is 18 residues. This CDR3 reads CASSYRGGTGVTSYEQYF. CDR3 nucleotides: TGTGCCAGCAGTTATAGGGGAGGGACAGGGGTTACCTCCTACGAGCAGTACTTC.

V gene TRBV7-6 combines with J gene TRBJ2-1, with 8 bases matching TRBD2. Germline V lookup: CDR1 SGHVS, CDR2 FNYEAQ. V lost 2 bases, J lost 10 bases, and 13 bases stayed unmatched. The CDR3 covers 16 residues. The DNA of the CDR3 is TGTGCCAGCAGCTTAATCAGGGACGTAGCGGGAAGCGAGCAGTTCTTC. It specifies CASSLIRDVAGSEQFF.

The chain joins TRBV6-2 or TRBV6-3 to TRBJ2-1, with 9 positions matching TRBD2. CDR3 length: 15 residues. Unmatched junction bases numbered 8, after V lost 4 bases and J lost 7 bases. Looked up from germline, CDR1 is MNHEY and CDR2 is SVGEGT. The CDR3 protein is CASSFLAGVGNEQFF. The CDR3 nucleotides read TGTGCCAGCAGTTTTTTAGCGGGAGTGGGGAATGAGCAGTTCTTC.

CDR3 coding DNA: TGCGCCAGCAGACTGGACTCCCGTTCCTACGAGCAGTACTTC. Encoded protein: CASRLDSRSYEQYF. The V and J genes are TRBV5-1 and TRBJ2-7, with D possibly TRBD2 on 5 matching bases. The germline V gene encodes CDR1 SGHRS and CDR2 YFSETQ. The CDR3 is 14 amino acids. The ends were cut back, 5 bases at V and 1 base at J, with 13 bases in the middle.

The V gene is TRBV7-9, the J gene TRBJ1-1; D uncertain. CDR3 length equals 15 residues. Trimming removed 5 bases at V and 0 bases at J, with 13 bases between. Germline CDR1 is SEHNR and CDR2 is FQNEAQ (reference sequence). The CDR3 coding sequence is TGTGCCAGCAGCCCAGGTACCGTGGTGAACACTGAAGCTTTCTTT. Encoded protein: CASSPGTVVNTEAFF.

The rearrangement uses TRBV18 and TRBJ1-5; no clear D. The germline CDR1 and CDR2 sequences are KGHSH and LQKENI. CDR3 length: 10 amino acids. CDR3 nucleotide sequence: TGTGCTCAGTGGCAACAGCCCCAGCATTTT. The encoded protein is CAQWQQPQHF.

The CDR3, as DNA: TGTGCCAGTAGTATGACAGGGATCACTGAAGCTTTCTTT. Translated, it gives CASSMTGITEAFF. This chain connects TRBV19 to TRBJ1-1, with 7 bases fitting TRBD1. V dropped 3 bases and J dropped 4; count of bases not matched to a gene: 2. The CDR3 runs to 13 residues. Looked up from germline, CDR1 is LNHDA and CDR2 is SQIVND (reference sequence).

V gene TRBV6-5 combines with J gene TRBJ1-5, with D unclear. The length of the CDR3 is 14 residues. Deletions cut 6 bases from V and 5 bases from J, with 14 bases between. Per germline, CDR1 MNHEY and CDR2 SVGAGI. In DNA, the CDR3 is TGTGCCAGCAGAGCCTGGACTCGGGATCAGCCCCAGCATTTT. Amino acid sequence: CASRAWTRDQPQHF.

CDR3 amino acids: CASSLGTGGNQPQHF. In nucleotides, the CDR3 is TGTGCCAGCAGTTTAGGGACAGGGGGCAATCAGCCCCAGCATTTT. The chain uses TRBV27 and TRBJ1-5; 10 bases map to TRBD1. This CDR3 contains 15 residues. Germline CDR1 MNHEY, CDR2 SMNVEV (reference sequence). Losses at the gene ends were 2 bases for V and 2 bases for J; bases not matched to a gene: 0.

The V and J genes are TRBV12-5 and TRBJ2-7, with TRBD2 matching 7 bases. V trimming: 7 bases; J trimming: 3 bases; junction bases outside the gene matches: 12. In germline, CDR1 is LGHNT, CDR2 FRNRAP. The CDR3 has 15 residues. CDR3 sequence (DNA): TGTGCTAGTGCCCAGGGAGGGACGGCCCTCTACGAGCAGTACTTC. Translation gives CASAQGGTALYEQYF.

This rearrangement joins TRBV5-1 to TRBJ1-5, with D perhaps TRBD1 (5 bases). V shed 4 bases and J shed 6 bases, with 14 bases lying between them. CDR1 SGHRS and CDR2 YFSETQ come from the germline V gene. This CDR3 region has 14 residues. The CDR3 reads CASSPDSLLQPQHF. Here the CDR3 DNA reads TGCGCCAGCAGCCCCGACAGCCTACTTCAGCCCCAGCATTTT.

This clone was detected only once. The chain joins TRBV6-5 to TRBJ2-7, with a possible D match to TRBD2 (5 bases). Germline values: CDR1 MNHEY, CDR2 SVGAGI. The CDR3 totals 15 residues. V gave up 0 bases and J gave up 0 bases, with 9 bases separating them. CDR3 coding DNA: TGTGCCAGCAGTTACTCTCGAGGGAGCTCCTACGAGCAGTACTTC. Amino acids: CASSYSRGSSYEQYF.

As concerns this clone: The sample carries other DNA sequences with the same CDR3. V gene TRBV3-1 (or the pseudogene TRBV3-2) combines with J gene TRBJ2-5; 14 bases map to TRBD2. Germline loops: CDR1 LGHDT, CDR2 YNNKEL (reference sequence). Germline trimming cut 4 bases from V and 2 bases from J; bases unmatched to any gene: 3. This CDR3 region has 16 residues. CDR3 region: CASSPGLAGGQETQYF. The CDR3 DNA follows: TGTGCCAGCAGCCCTGGACTAGCGGGAGGACAAGAGACCCAGTACTTC.

This chain uses TRBV7-9 with TRBJ2-5, with D possibly TRBD2 on 6 matching bases. The CDR3 extends over 15 amino acids. CDR1 and CDR2 from the germline V gene are SEHNR and FQNEAQ (reference sequence). The V end was cut by 5 bases, the J end by 5 bases, with 18 bases between. The CDR3 is CASSPKRRVGETQYF. DNA for the CDR3: TGTGCCAGCAGCCCAAAGCGGAGGGTCGGCGAGACCCAGTACTTC.

The V gene is TRBV29-1, the J gene TRBJ2-6; D might be TRBD2 (6 bases). The CDR3 is made up of 13 amino acids. The V end lost 7 bases, the J end lost 4 bases, and 11 bases lay between the germline ends. Germline values: CDR1 SQVTM, CDR2 ANQGSEA. The CDR3 region has the DNA TGCAGCGCCCGGGACTCCGGGGCCAACGTCCTGACTTTC. Its translation: CSARDSGANVLTF.